This entry features one T cell receptor beta chain sequence. The data are from a study of blood T cells in healthy people across ages. This CDR3 has 22 residues. Looked up from germline, CDR1 is LGHNA and CDR2 is YSLEER. Sample-barcoded 5' priming and a J-beta primer mix drove a second PCR of about 6 to 12 cycles. TCRdb re-called the 5' RACE reads with MiXCR, one entry per CDR3 protein. The sample carries hundreds of thousands of distinct CDR3 sequences, 40% to 45% recorded once. Sequencing input: blood. The rearrangement joins TRBV4-3 to TRBJ2-3; the D gene is possibly TRBD1 (5 bases). With the DNA end fitting TRBJ1-5 better, the J assignment may be wrong. The origin of this receptor is a woman aged 60 to 75 in good health. The CDR3 sequence: CASSQGSGLAGVRPPSTDTQHF. The CDR3 bases are TGCGCCAGCAGCCAAGGTTCCGGACTAGCGGGAGTTCGTCCTCCTTCGACAGATACGCAGCATTTT.